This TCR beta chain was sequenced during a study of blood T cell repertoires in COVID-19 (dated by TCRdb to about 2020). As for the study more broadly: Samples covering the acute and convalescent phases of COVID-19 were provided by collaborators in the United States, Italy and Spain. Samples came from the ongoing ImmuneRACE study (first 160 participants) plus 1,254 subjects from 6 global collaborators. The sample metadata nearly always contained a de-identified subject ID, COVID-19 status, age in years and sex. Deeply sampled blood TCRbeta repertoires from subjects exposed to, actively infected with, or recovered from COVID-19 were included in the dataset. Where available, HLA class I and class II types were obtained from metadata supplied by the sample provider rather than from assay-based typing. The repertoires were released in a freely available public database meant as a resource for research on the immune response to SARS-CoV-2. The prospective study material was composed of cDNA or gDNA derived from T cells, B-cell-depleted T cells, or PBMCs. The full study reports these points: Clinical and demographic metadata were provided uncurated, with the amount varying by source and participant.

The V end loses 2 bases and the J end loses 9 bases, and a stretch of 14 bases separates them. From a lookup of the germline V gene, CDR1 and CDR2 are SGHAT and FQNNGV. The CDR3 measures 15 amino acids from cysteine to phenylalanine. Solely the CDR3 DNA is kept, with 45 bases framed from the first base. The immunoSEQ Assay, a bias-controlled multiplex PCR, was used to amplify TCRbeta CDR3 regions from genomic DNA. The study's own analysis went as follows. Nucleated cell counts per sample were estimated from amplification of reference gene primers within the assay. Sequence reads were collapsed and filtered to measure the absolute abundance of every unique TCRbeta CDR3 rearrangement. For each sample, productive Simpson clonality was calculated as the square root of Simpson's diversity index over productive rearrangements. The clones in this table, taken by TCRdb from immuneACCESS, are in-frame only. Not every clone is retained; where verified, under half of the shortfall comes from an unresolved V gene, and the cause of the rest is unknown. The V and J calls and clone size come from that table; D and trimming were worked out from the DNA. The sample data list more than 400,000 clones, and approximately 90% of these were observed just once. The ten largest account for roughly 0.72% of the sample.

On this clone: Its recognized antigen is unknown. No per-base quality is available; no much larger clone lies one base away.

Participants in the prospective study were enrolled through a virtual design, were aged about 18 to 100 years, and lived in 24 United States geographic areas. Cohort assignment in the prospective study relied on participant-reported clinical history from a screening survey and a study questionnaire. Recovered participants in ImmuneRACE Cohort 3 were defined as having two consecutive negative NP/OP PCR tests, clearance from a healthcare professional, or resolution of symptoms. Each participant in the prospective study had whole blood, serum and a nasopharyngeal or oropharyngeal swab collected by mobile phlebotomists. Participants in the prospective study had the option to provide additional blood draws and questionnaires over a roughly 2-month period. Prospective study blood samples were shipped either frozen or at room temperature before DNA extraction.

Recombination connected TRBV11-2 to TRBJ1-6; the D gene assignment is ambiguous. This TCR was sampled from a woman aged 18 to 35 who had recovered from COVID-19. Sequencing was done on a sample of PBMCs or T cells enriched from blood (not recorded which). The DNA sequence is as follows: TGTGCCAGCAGCTTAAAGCGGGCCGATAGTTCACCCCTCCACTTT. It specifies CASSLKRADSSPLHF.